This is a list of T cell receptor beta chains from one sample in a study of glioma-infiltrating T cells. Each CDR3 protein is one row after TCRdb ran MiXCR on the multiplex PCR reads. The repertoire includes some 180,000 distinct CDR3 sequences, approximately 30% of them detected once, and 20% to 25% sits in the top ten. Specimen: glioma tissue, nonneoplastic brain tissue, or PBMCs (not recorded which). The origin of the receptors is a human donor with low-grade glioma or glioblastoma, undergoing nonglioma brain surgery, or in good health (not recorded which). Both conserved end residues are part of each CDR3. D genes are given only for firm matches. Size is stated for part of the rows, as once, few or many counts, or as a class when the clone is expanded.

abundance	j_gene	d_gene	v_gene	CDR3nt	CDR3aa
many	TRBJ1-2	-	TRBV7-2	TGTGCCACCGGGGACGGACTCTATGGCTACACCTTC	CATGDGLYGYTF
many	TRBJ2-7	TRBD1	TRBV7-3	TGTGCCAGCAGCCAGAACGGACAGGGTGTCGACGAGCAGTACTTC	CASSQNGQGVDEQYF
-	TRBJ2-7	TRBD1	TRBV6-5	TGTGCCAGCAGTCACGGGACAGGGGGCGAGCAGTACTTC	CASSHGTGGEQYF
many	TRBJ1-2	-	TRBV20-1	TGCAGTGCTAGACCACGGGCTAACTATGGCTACACCTTC	CSARPRANYGYTF
few	TRBJ2-3	-	TRBV5-1	TGCGCCAGCAGCTTCACTGACGGGAGCACAGATACGCAGTATTTT	CASSFTDGSTDTQYF
many	TRBJ2-7	-	TRBV6-1	TGTGCCAGCAGACAGAGGGCAGGCCCCGATGCCTACGAGCAGTACTTC	CASRQRAGPDAYEQYF
-	TRBJ1-2	-	TRBV27	TGTGCCAGCAGTTTGGGGGAGGCCTATGGCTACACCTTC	CASSLGEAYGYTF
once	TRBJ2-1	TRBD2	TRBV20-1	TGCAGTGCTAGACAACTAGCGGGAGGGGACAATGAGCAGTTCTTC	CSARQLAGGDNEQFF
many	TRBJ2-1	-	TRBV11-3	TGTGCCAGCAGCTCGGGACGTAGCGAGCAGTTCTTC	CASSSGRSEQFF
many	TRBJ1-2	-	TRBV19	TGTGCCAGTAGTAGACAGGTCTCTAGTGGCTACACCTTC	CASSRQVSSGYTF
-	TRBJ1-2	-	TRBV10-3	TGTGCCATCAGCCGGGTAGGGGGTGGACAGCCAGGAGGGTATGGCTACACCTTC	CAISRVGGGQPGGYGYTF
-	TRBJ2-1	TRBD2	TRBV7-2	TGTGCCAGCAGCTTGAGCGGGAGGGGGGAGGATGAGCAGTTCTTC	CASSLSGRGEDEQFF
many	TRBJ2-3	TRBD1	TRBV11-2	TGTGCCAGCAGACCCGGGACAGGGGCAGATACGCAGTATTTT	CASRPGTGADTQYF